The entry that follows covers one TCR beta chain sequence. Its specificity is not known. Germline loops: CDR1 WSHSY, CDR2 SAAADI. With 0 bases clipped from V and 4 bases from J, the junction kept 5 bases outside the gene matches. CDR3 length: 15 residues. The data belong to a study of T cell repertoires in cytomegalovirus infection. Looking at the study overall: The authors relied on CMV epitopes, both recently identified HLA-C-restricted and well-studied HLA-B-restricted. It can be stated that public TCR beta signatures indicated CMV infection as well as a matching HLA type.

Points from the study as a whole: Cumulative public TCR beta family frequency identified carriers of CMV plus the relevant HLA. HLA-C-restricted TCR beta clonotypes specific for CMV led the ex vivo response.

A single record per CDR3 protein comes from TCRdb applying MiXCR to the reads. Here the sample spans hundreds of thousands of distinct CDR3 sequences, about 42% being singletons. Sequencing used cultured PBMCs, obtained from culture after CMV antigen stimulation. The genes are TRBV10-2 and TRBJ2-7; 8 bases are a match to TRBD1. The clonotype originates from a human donor in good health (CMV status not recorded). Some clones in this sample may be carry-over from other donors' samples. The CDR3 DNA is TGCGCCAGCAGTGAGTCCGGACAGGGCTCTTACGAGCAGTACTTC. Its translation: CASSESGQGSYEQYF.